This paragraph covers one T cell receptor (beta chain) sequence. Its specificity is unknown. Sequencing used cDNA as its template, made by extracting RNA and reverse transcribing it. Assay: immunoSEQ multiplex PCR; the TCRdb copy retains only in-frame clones and omits some. The sample shows 5,500 to 6,000 clones, 60% of them seen only once. Both peripheral blood and punch biopsies of lesional scalp skin were obtained from patients who had alopecia areata. These data are taken from a study of CD8+ T cells in alopecia areata. Study information: Treatment comprised oral tofacitinib, 5 to 10 mg twice daily, in treated patients. The protocol delivered tofacitinib for 6 to 18 months, then withdrew it for 6 months.

Study-level points and caveats: In patients, TCRs were shared less clearly than in mice, and HLA may possibly be involved.

Per the germline V gene, CDR1 is SGHRS and CDR2 is YFSETQ. With 5 bases removed from V and 1 base from J, the gap between germline ends came to 9 bases. This CDR3 is 14 amino acids long. J is TRBJ2-2 and V is TRBV5-1; D gene ambiguous. The sequencing sample was made of skin. This receptor was taken from a human donor with alopecia areata. CDR3 residues: CASRVRLNTGELFF. CDR3 nucleotide sequence: TGCGCCAGCAGAGTTCGTCTGAACACCGGGGAGCTGTTTTTT.